These 9 T cell receptor beta chains came from one sample sequenced in a study of T cells expressing NK-cell markers. From its re-call of the 5' RACE reads, TCRdb lists each CDR3 protein once, without DNA. Its clone listing holds a few hundred thousand distinct CDR3 sequences. The sample comprised blood T cells: a sorted CD56 or NKG2C T cell subset, CD4+ or CD8+ T cells, or bulk PBMC T cells (not recorded which). The source of these receptors is a woman aged 45 to 65 in good health.

The V call is TRBV6-5, the J call TRBJ1-1; TCRdb proposes TRBD1, but this gene call is untestable without DNA. CDR1 is MNHEY and CDR2 is SVGAGI in the germline V gene. CDR3 length: 14 residues. This CDR3 reads CASFLQGSRTEAFF.

The V gene is TRBV2, the J gene TRBJ1-1; with no DNA, the TCRdb D assignment of TRBD1 cannot be verified. The CDR3 is 12 residues long. The germline gives CDR1 SNHLY, CDR2 FYNNEI. CDR3: CAGTQGSPEAFF. The full variable domain, with the rest looked up from reference TRBV2 and TRBJ1-1, is EPEVTQTPSHQVTQMGQEVILRCVPISNHLYFYWYRQILGQKVEFLVSFYNNEISEKSEIFDDQFSVERPDGSNFTLKIRSTKLEDSAMYFCAGTQGSPEAFFGQGTRLTVV.

CDR3 loop: CSEGLAGYTYEQYF. J is TRBJ2-7 and V is TRBV29-1; absent DNA, TCRdb's TRBD2 call cannot be checked. The CDR3 runs to 14 residues. The germline V gene has CDR1 SQVTM and CDR2 ANQGSEA.

The chain employs TRBV6-2 or TRBV6-3 and TRBJ2-5; TCRdb picks TRBD2, but there is no DNA to check that call. Germline V gene lookup returns CDR1 MNHEY and CDR2 SVGEGT. The CDR3 loop spans 17 amino acids. The CDR3 region is CASRNFRDSRRGETQYF.

The chain has TRBV7-9 and TRBJ2-2; TCRdb outputs TRBD2, but without DNA this stays unchecked. The CDR3 consists of 16 residues. Looked up from germline, CDR1 is SEHNR and CDR2 is FQNEAQ (reference sequence). The chain's CDR3 is CASSSIGLAGAGELFF.

The chain combines TRBV18 with TRBJ2-5; TCRdb designates TRBD1, a call that cannot be tested without DNA. Germline CDR1 and CDR2: KGHSH and LQKENI. There are 14 residues in the CDR3. CDR3: CASSTTGGGETQYF.

V usage is TRBV3-1 and J usage is TRBJ1-1. CDR1 and CDR2 (germline): LGHDT, YNNKEL (reference sequence). The CDR3 contains 13 residues. The CDR3 loop reads CASSQEAGFRAFF.

This chain uses TRBV19 with TRBJ2-2; TCRdb's assignment of TRBD2 cannot be checked, as there is no DNA. The germline V gene encodes CDR1 LNHDA and CDR2 SQIVND (reference sequence). This CDR3 is 14 amino acids long. This CDR3 is CASNLAGVTGELFF.

This sequence joins TRBV20-1 and TRBJ2-7; the TRBD2 assignment by TCRdb is unverifiable without DNA. The germline gives CDR1 DFQATT, CDR2 SNEGSKA (reference sequence). This CDR3 is built from 13 residues. The CDR3: CSASQGLAGEQYF.